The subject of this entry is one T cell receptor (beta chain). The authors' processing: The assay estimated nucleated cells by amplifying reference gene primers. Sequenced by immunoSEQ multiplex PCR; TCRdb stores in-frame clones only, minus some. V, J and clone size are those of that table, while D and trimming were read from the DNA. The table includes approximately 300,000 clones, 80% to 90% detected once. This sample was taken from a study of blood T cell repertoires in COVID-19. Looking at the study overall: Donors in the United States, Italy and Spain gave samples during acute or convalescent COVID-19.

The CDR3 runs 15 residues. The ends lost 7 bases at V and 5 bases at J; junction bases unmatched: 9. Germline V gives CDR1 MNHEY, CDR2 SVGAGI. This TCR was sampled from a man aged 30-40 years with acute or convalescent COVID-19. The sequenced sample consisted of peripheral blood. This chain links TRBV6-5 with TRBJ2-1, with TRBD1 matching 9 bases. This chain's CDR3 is CASNIRDRAHNEQFF. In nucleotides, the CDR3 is TGTGCCAGCAACATCCGGGACAGGGCCCACAATGAGCAGTTCTTC.